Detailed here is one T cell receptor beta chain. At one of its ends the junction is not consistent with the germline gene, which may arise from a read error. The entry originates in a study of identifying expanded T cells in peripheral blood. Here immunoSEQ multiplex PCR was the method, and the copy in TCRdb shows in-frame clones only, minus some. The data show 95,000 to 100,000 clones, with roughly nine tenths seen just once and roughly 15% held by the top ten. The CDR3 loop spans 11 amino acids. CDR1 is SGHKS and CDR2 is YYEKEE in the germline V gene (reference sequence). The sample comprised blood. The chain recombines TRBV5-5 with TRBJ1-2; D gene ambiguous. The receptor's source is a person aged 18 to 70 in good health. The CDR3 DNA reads TGTGCCAGCAGCTTGGAGGGTCCGGATTCTTTC. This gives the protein CASSLEGPDSF.